This paragraph reports one TCR beta chain. The data stem from a study of control samples from healthy donors and cancer patients. The germline V and J ends were trimmed by 6 bases and 9 bases, with 18 bases remaining between them. The germline CDR1 and CDR2 sequences are MNHEY and SVGAGI. CDR3 length: 15 residues. The assay was immunoSEQ multiplex PCR, and TCRdb's table has in-frame clones only and misses some. The sample holds 170,000 or so clones, 85% to 95% seen once. Sequencing input: blood. J is TRBJ1-6 and V is TRBV6-5; D not resolved. The TCR was taken from a young woman in good health. The CDR3 here is CASRRGHLSGSPLHF. The CDR3, as DNA: TGTGCCAGCAGGCGAGGCCACTTAAGCGGTTCACCCCTCCACTTT.